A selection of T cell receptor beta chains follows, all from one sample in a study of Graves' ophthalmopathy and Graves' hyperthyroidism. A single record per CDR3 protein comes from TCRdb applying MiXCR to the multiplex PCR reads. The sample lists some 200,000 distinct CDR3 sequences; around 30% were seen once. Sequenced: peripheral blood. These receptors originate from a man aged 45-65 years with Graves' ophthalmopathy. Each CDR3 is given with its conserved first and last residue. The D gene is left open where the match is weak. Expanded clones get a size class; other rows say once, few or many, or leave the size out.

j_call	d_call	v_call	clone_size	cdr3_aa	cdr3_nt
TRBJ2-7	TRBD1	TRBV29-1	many	CSAVRTGGIGEQYF	TGCAGCGCCGTGAGAACAGGGGGCATAGGCGAGCAGTACTTC
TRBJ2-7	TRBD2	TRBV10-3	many	CAISAGTSSYEQYF	TGTGCCATCAGTGCCGGGACTAGCTCCTACGAGCAGTACTTC
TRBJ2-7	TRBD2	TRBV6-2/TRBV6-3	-	CASRARGEIGIIPTREGYF	TGTGCCAGCAGGGCCCGCGGAGAGATTGGAATAATACCTACGAGGGAGGGCTACTTC
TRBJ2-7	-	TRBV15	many	CATSRGFLVTNYEQYF	TGTGCCACCAGCAGAGGGTTTCTAGTAACCAACTACGAGCAGTACTTC
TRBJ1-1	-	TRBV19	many	CASSIVRNTEAFF	TGTGCCAGTAGTATCGTACGGAACACTGAAGCTTTCTTT
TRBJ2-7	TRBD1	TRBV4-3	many	CASSHQTGSSYEQYF	TGCGCCAGCAGCCACCAGACAGGGAGCTCCTACGAGCAGTACTTC
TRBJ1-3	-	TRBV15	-	CATSRDRSSGNTIYF	TGTGCCACCAGCAGAGACAGATCTTCTGGAAACACCATATATTTT
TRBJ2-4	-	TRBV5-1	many	CASSPTGGTGNIQYF	TGCGCCAGCAGCCCAACCGGCGGTACAGGAAACATTCAGTACTTC
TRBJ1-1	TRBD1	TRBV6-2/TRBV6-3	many	CASSYSEGQGRTEAFF	TGTGCCAGCAGTTACTCGGAGGGACAGGGGAGAACTGAAGCTTTCTTT
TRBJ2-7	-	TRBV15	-	CATSVEGAYEQYF	TGTGCCACCAGCGTCGAGGGGGCCTACGAGCAGTACTTC
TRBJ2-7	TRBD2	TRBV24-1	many	CATSDPPWGIGTIRYEQYF	TGTGCCACCAGTGACCCCCCCTGGGGTATCGGGACTATCCGCTACGAGCAGTACTTC
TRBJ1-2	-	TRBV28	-	CASSSNPSYTF	TGTGCCAGCAGTTCAAACCCTTCTTACACCTTC
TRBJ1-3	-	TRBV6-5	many	CASSYSPVTGSGNTIYF	TGTGCCAGCAGTTACTCGCCGGTGACAGGCTCTGGAAACACCATATATTTT
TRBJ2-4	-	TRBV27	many	CASSQRLLAKNIQYF	TGTGCCAGCAGTCAACGACTATTAGCCAAAAACATTCAGTACTTC
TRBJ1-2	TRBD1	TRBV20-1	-	CSARDRGVYGYTF	TGCAGTGCTAGGGACAGGGGGGTTTATGGCTACACCTTC